The next 27 T cell receptor beta chains were all read from a single sample in a study of PD-1 blockade in classical Hodgkin lymphoma. Patients all relapsed after autologous stem cell transplantation, and there was variation in brentuximab vedotin exposure. This table comes from immunoSEQ multiplex PCR, and its TCRdb copy is limited to in-frame clones, with some not included. Of more than 90,000 clones in the sample, roughly 89% were seen once. Sequenced material: peripheral blood mononuclear cells (PBMCs), taken before the second cycle of nivolumab. These receptors came from a human donor with classical Hodgkin lymphoma.

CDR3 sequence: CASSYGFRTGTTTF. CDR3 sequence (DNA): TGTGCCAGCAGTTACGGGTTTCGGACAGGGACAACTACCTTC. The rearrangement links TRBV6-5 to TRBJ1-2, with 8 bases that match TRBD1. V dropped 2 bases and J dropped 14; count of bases not matched to a gene: 13. This CDR3 is built from 14 residues. Germline V gene lookup returns CDR1 MNHEY and CDR2 SVGAGI.

This chain uses TRBV5-1 with TRBJ2-3; weak D call: TRBD1 (6 bases). Germline V CDR1 and CDR2: SGHRS, YFSETQ. Between the trimmed V and J ends, which lost 0 bases and 3 bases, there was a span of 14 bases. The CDR3 runs to 16 residues. The CDR3: CASSLALDRWTDTQYF. CDR3 DNA: TGCGCCAGCAGCTTGGCCTTAGACAGGTGGACAGATACGCAGTATTTT.

The CDR3 reads CASSYDSGGAETQYF. For the CDR3, the DNA is TGTGCCAGCAGTTACGATAGCGGGGGGGCCGAGACCCAGTACTTC. V and J are TRBV6-6 and TRBJ2-5, with TRBD2 matching over 11 bases. The trim removed 2 bases at V and 5 bases at J, leaving 4 bases unmatched. CDR1 and CDR2 (germline): MNHNY, SVGAGI (reference sequence). The CDR3 loop spans 15 amino acids.

The table lists this clone with many counts. V is TRBV27 and J is TRBJ2-7; tentatively, D is TRBD1 or TRBD2 (5 bases each). Between the trimmed V and J ends, which lost 7 bases and 5 bases, there was a span of 18 bases. The CDR3 has 14 residues. From germline, CDR1 is MNHEY and CDR2 SMNVEV (reference sequence). The CDR3 loop reads CASTPRGVGDEQYF. DNA for the CDR3: TGTGCCAGCACCCCCCGAGGGGTGGGGGACGAGCAGTACTTC.

V is TRBV7-2 and J is TRBJ2-3; possibly TRBD1 for D (5 bases). CDR1 and CDR2 (germline): SGHTA, FQGNSA. The CDR3 totals 15 residues. V shed 5 bases and J shed 6 bases, with 18 bases lying between them. The DNA for the CDR3 is TGTGCCAGCAGCCAGACCCTTGGGGCGGCGGATACGCAGTATTTT. This encodes CASSQTLGAADTQYF.

This clone showed up just once. This chain connects TRBV30 to TRBJ2-5; no firm D call. The DNA end is more similar to TRBJ2-7, so the J call may be wrong. The CDR3 has 15 residues. Per the germline V gene, CDR1 is GTSNPN and CDR2 is SVGIG (reference sequence). The chain's CDR3 is CAWTVGRTGGYEQYF. CDR3 sequence (DNA): TGTGCCTGGACCGTAGGCCGAACGGGTGGCTACGAGCAGTACTTC.

J is TRBJ1-5 and V is TRBV18; D gene unclear. The germline V gene has CDR1 KGHSH and CDR2 LQKENI. CDR3 length equals 15 residues. V was pared by 3 bases and J by 7 bases, with 16 bases between. The CDR3 region is CASSPAPLLGQPQHF. CDR3 nucleotide sequence: TGTGCCAGCTCACCGGCCCCTCTTCTAGGCCAGCCCCAGCATTTT. The full variable domain, with the rest looked up from reference TRBV18 and TRBJ1-5, is NAGVMQNPRHLVRRRGQEARLRCSPMKGHSHVYWYRQLPEEGLKFMVYLQKENIIDESGMPKERFSAEFPKEGPSILRIQQVVRGDSAAYFCASSPAPLLGQPQHFGDGTRLSIL.

The chain carries TRBV7-8 and TRBJ1-3, with D uncertain. Germline V gene lookup returns CDR1 SGHVS and CDR2 FQNEAQ. V lost 2 bases and J lost 1, with 3 bases in between. CDR3 size: 13 residues. The CDR3 region is CASSLYSGNTIYF. The CDR3, as DNA: TGTGCCAGCAGCTTATATTCTGGAAACACCATATATTTT.

The chain uses TRBV30 and TRBJ1-4; weak D call: TRBD1 (6 bases). The CDR3 is made up of 14 amino acids. The ends were cut back, 4 bases at V and 5 bases at J, with 14 bases in the middle. Germline assignment: CDR1 GTSNPN and CDR2 SVGIG (reference sequence). CDR3 residues: CAWNVGGGNEKLFF. CDR3 nucleotide sequence: TGTGCCTGGAATGTAGGGGGAGGCAATGAAAAACTGTTTTTT.

V usage is TRBV15 and J usage is TRBJ2-2, with D possibly matching TRBD2 (6 bases). This CDR3 region has 16 residues. CDR1 and CDR2 from the germline V gene are LNHNV and YYDKDF (reference sequence). V lost 1 base to trimming and J lost 4 bases, with 13 bases between them. The CDR3 region has the DNA TGTGCCACCAGCAGAGCACCTAGGAGGGGCACCGGGGAGCTGTTTTTT. Translating gives CATSRAPRRGTGELFF. The full variable domain, completed using reference TRBV15 and TRBJ2-2, is DAMVIQNPRYQVTQFGKPVTLSCSQTLNHNVMYWYQQKSSQAPKLLFHYYDKDFNNEADTPDNFQSRRPNTSFCFLDIRSPGLGDTAMYLCATSRAPRRGTGELFFGEGSRLTVL.

The J gene is TRBJ2-7, the V gene TRBV7-8, with a weak D call TRBD1 (6 bases). The germline gives CDR1 SGHVS, CDR2 FQNEAQ. The CDR3 has 15 residues. V was shortened by 6 bases and J by 0 bases, with 15 bases between the two germline ends. The CDR3 region is CASRINRASSYEQYF. The CDR3 nucleotides read TGTGCCAGCAGGATAAACAGGGCGAGCTCCTACGAGCAGTACTTC.

The genes are TRBV6-5 and TRBJ1-2; TRBD1 matches at 7 bases. The CDR3 totals 12 residues. Germline CDR1 and CDR2: MNHEY and SVGAGI. The trim removed 6 bases at V and 6 bases at J, leaving 4 bases unmatched. CDR3 in amino acids: CASRKGANGYTF. In DNA form, the CDR3 reads TGTGCCAGCAGAAAGGGGGCTAATGGCTACACCTTC.

The chain links TRBV6-5 to TRBJ2-5; no clear D. Trimming took 2 bases from V and 2 from J, leaving 9 bases between them. Germline V CDR1 and CDR2: MNHEY, SVGAGI. This CDR3 contains 14 residues. The CDR3, as DNA: TGTGCCAGCAGTTACAATCGTATGCAAGAGACCCAGTACTTC. Protein: CASSYNRMQETQYF.

This CDR3 is CASSTGLVNTEAFF. The CDR3 nucleotides are TGTGCCAGCAGCACGGGACTCGTGAACACTGAAGCTTTCTTT. The genes are TRBV11-2 and TRBJ1-1; TRBD1 might be the D (5 bases). Deletions cut 5 bases from V and 0 bases from J, with 10 bases between. This CDR3 comprises 14 residues. Germline V gene sequence: CDR1 SGHAT, CDR2 FQNNGV.

V usage is TRBV9 and J usage is TRBJ2-2, with D tentatively TRBD2 (6 bases). Trimming took 4 bases from V and 3 from J, leaving 7 bases between them. CDR1 and CDR2 (germline): SGDLS, YYNGEE. This CDR3 comprises 13 residues. The CDR3 DNA follows: TGTGCCAGCAGCACGGGGGACACCGGGGAGCTGTTTTTT. It codes for CASSTGDTGELFF.

As to this clone: Germline is not matched at one junction end, which may reflect a read error. This chain joins TRBV5-1 and TRBJ1-4; 8 bases map to TRBD1. CDR3 length: 13 amino acids. CDR1 SGHRS and CDR2 YFSETQ come from the germline V gene. The CDR3 coding sequence is TGCGCCAGCAGCTTGGATCAGGGGGCTGACAGGGAATTT. Its translation: CASSLDQGADREF.

Here the CDR3 DNA reads TGCAGTGCTAAGTGGGTCAGGGGCTACACCTTC. This translates into CSAKWVRGYTF. This chain links TRBV20-1 with TRBJ1-2; D unresolved. This CDR3 spans 11 amino acids. Germline CDR1 reads DFQATT; CDR2 reads SNEGSKA (reference sequence). Trimming left V 4 bases short and J 8 bases short, with 11 bases between.

The table lists this clone with a few counts. CDR3 residues: CASSPGQGHSPLHF. CDR3 DNA: TGTGCCAGCAGCCCGGGACAGGGGCATTCACCCCTCCACTTT. The chain combines TRBV6-5 with TRBJ1-6; 10 bases are shared with TRBD1. This CDR3 contains 14 residues. With V trimmed by 6 bases and J by 8 bases, 4 bases remained unmatched. Germline loops: CDR1 MNHEY, CDR2 SVGAGI.

On this clone itself: The germline gene is not matched at one end of the junction; a read error may be the cause. Distinct nucleotide sequences in the sample also encode this CDR3. The chain links TRBV6-6 to TRBJ2-7; the D is unclear. This CDR3 is built from 13 residues. Germline V gene data show CDR1 as MNHNY and CDR2 as SVGAGI (reference sequence). This chain's CDR3 is CASSYYSSYEQYF. The CDR3 coding sequence is TGTGCCAGCAGCTACTATAGCTCCTACGAGCAGTACTTC.

The V call is TRBV15, the J call TRBJ2-4, with 7 bases fitting TRBD1. Trimming at V came to 3 bases and at J to 0 bases, leaving 11 bases not matched to a gene. The CDR3 loop spans 18 amino acids. The V gene's germline CDR1 is LNHNV and CDR2 YYDKDF (reference sequence). The CDR3 sequence is CATSRTGSSGLAKNIQYF. The CDR3 DNA sequence: TGTGCCACCAGCAGGACAGGGTCCTCTGGATTAGCCAAAAACATTCAGTACTTC. The full variable domain, in which reference TRBV15 and TRBJ2-4 provide the parts outside the CDR3, is DAMVIQNPRYQVTQFGKPVTLSCSQTLNHNVMYWYQQKSSQAPKLLFHYYDKDFNNEADTPDNFQSRRPNTSFCFLDIRSPGLGDTAMYLCATSRTGSSGLAKNIQYFGAGTRLSVL.

The J gene is TRBJ2-7, the V gene TRBV7-8, with TRBD1 as a possible D gene (6 bases). The CDR3 totals 16 residues. Looked up from germline, CDR1 is SGHVS and CDR2 is FQNEAQ. V lost 5 bases to trimming and J lost 2 bases, with 19 bases between them. As DNA, the CDR3 is TGTGCCAGCAGCCCGACCCCGACAGGCGCAACCTACGAGCAGTACTTC. It translates to CASSPTPTGATYEQYF.

This clone showed up just once. The genes are TRBV7-7 and TRBJ2-5; no clear D gene. V was pared by 5 bases and J by 5 bases, with 12 bases between. Germline assignment: CDR1 SSHAT and CDR2 FNYEAQ (reference sequence). The CDR3 length is 13 residues. CDR3 sequence (DNA): TGTGCCAGCAGCCCCAATTTTAGGGAGACCCAGTACTTC. This encodes CASSPNFRETQYF.

The CDR3 protein is CASSIGHPGVNTEAFF. DNA for the CDR3: TGTGCCAGTAGTATTGGGCACCCAGGAGTGAACACTGAAGCTTTCTTT. The V call is TRBV19, the J call TRBJ1-1; no clear D. Trimming removed 3 bases at V and 0 bases at J, with 14 bases between. The CDR3 contains 16 residues. The V gene's germline CDR1 is LNHDA and CDR2 SQIVND (reference sequence).

The chain has TRBV5-1 and TRBJ1-2; the match to TRBD1 covers 10 bases. V shed 6 bases, J shed 6 bases, and the junction held 5 bases outside the gene matches. Germline V lookup: CDR1 SGHRS, CDR2 YFSETQ. The CDR3 has 13 amino acids. The CDR3 DNA is TGCGCCAGCAATGGACAGGGGGTAAATGGCTACACCTTC. Its translation: CASNGQGVNGYTF.

The chain has TRBV30 and TRBJ1-2; D remains unclear. Trimming removed 4 bases at V and 3 bases at J, with 18 bases between. The CDR3 has 15 residues. Germline V gene data show CDR1 as GTSNPN and CDR2 as SVGIG (reference sequence). This CDR3 reads CAWNPLSGRDYGYTF. DNA for the CDR3: TGTGCCTGGAATCCCCTGTCGGGTCGGGACTATGGCTACACCTTC.

The chain employs TRBV19 and TRBJ1-2; D ambiguous. The germline V gene has CDR1 LNHDA and CDR2 SQIVND (reference sequence). The CDR3 length is 11 residues. V was clipped by 7 bases and J by 7 bases, with 10 bases between them. The CDR3 loop reads CASKTAFGYTF. The CDR3 nucleotides read TGTGCCAGTAAGACGGCTTTTGGCTACACCTTC.

This clone was seen a single time. The chain's CDR3 is CACGRPMNTEAFF. DNA for the CDR3: TGTGCCTGCGGACGGCCGATGAACACTGAAGCTTTCTTT. J is TRBJ1-1 and V is TRBV30, with D unclear. Trimming cost V 6 bases and J 0 bases, with 11 bases left between them. CDR1 is GTSNPN, CDR2 SVGIG, per germline (reference sequence). This CDR3 comprises 13 residues.